This T cell receptor beta chain was recorded in a study of cytomegalovirus exposure and HLA in healthy donors. The germline V gene has CDR1 LGHNA and CDR2 YNFKEQ. The CDR3 contains 16 residues. The ends were cut back, 0 bases at V and 6 bases at J, with 15 bases in the middle. Profiled with immunoSEQ multiplex PCR; TCRdb holds only in-frame clones, not every one. The sample lists approximately 110,000 clones; around 94% were seen once. The sample was PBMCs. The source of this sequence is a woman aged 18-29 years in good health and CMV-seronegative. The chain is built from TRBV4-2 and TRBJ1-5; D unclear. CDR3 loop: CASSQEAPEAGQPQHF. The CDR3 DNA sequence: TGTGCCAGCAGCCAAGAAGCACCCGAGGCGGGTCAGCCCCAGCATTTT.